The present entry profiles one T cell receptor (beta chain) with its context. Its antigen is not known. The junction departs from the called germline gene at one end, perhaps through a read error. Germline V gene data show CDR1 as KGHSH and CDR2 as LQKENI. This CDR3 spans 15 amino acids. Each CDR3 protein gets one entry after TCRdb re-called the 5' RACE reads with MiXCR. This table holds 25,000 to 40,000 distinct CDR3 sequences, about 26% found once. General study results and limits: Greatest tumor Treg TCR overlap was with tumor naive CD4+ cells.

Sequenced input: naive CD4+ T cells sorted from a lymph node. Sample subset: naive CD4+ T cells, CD4+CD45RA+CD25-. The source of this sequence is a female donor with breast cancer. The V and J genes are TRBV18 and TRBJ2-5, with 9 bases fitting TRBD1. For the CDR3, the DNA is TGTGCCAGCTCACCAGGGACAGGGATTCAAGAGACCCAGCACTTC. Encoded protein: CASSPGTGIQETQHF.